These T cell receptor beta chains were read from a single sample in a study of cytomegalovirus exposure and HLA in healthy donors. Profiling relied on immunoSEQ multiplex PCR, and the TCRdb table lists in-frame clones only, not all of them. This sample carries under 400,000 clones, approximately 86% of them seen once, and the ten largest clones take roughly 0.96%. Sequences were obtained from PBMCs. Source of these receptors: a man aged 30 to 45 in good health and CMV-seronegative. CDR3s include the opening cysteine and the closing phenylalanine or tryptophan. The order of the fields is J gene, D gene, V gene, clone size, CDR3 protein, CDR3 DNA. A D gene is named only where the DNA matches it firmly. The listing skips clone size in some rows; elsewhere it reads once, few, many or a size class.

TRBJ2-5 NA TRBV5-6 NA CASSIKETQYF TGTGCCAGCAGCATAAAAGAGACCCAGTACTTC
TRBJ1-1 NA TRBV2 NA CASSLGTRGTEAFF TGTGCCAGCAGTCTAGGAACCCGGGGGACTGAAGCTTTCTTT
TRBJ1-6 NA TRBV6-5 NA CASSYRDSYSPLHF TGTGCCAGCAGTTATCGGGACTCGTATTCACCCCTCCACTTT
TRBJ1-5 NA TRBV7-2 few CASSVNLGDQPQHF TGTGCCAGCAGCGTCAACCTAGGGGATCAGCCCCAGCATTTT
TRBJ2-2 TRBD1 TRBV19 NA CASSTRTGVNTGELFF TGTGCCAGTAGTACCAGGACAGGGGTGAACACCGGGGAGCTGTTTTTT
TRBJ2-7 TRBD1 TRBV6-5 NA CASRMDRGRPYEQYF TGTGCCAGCAGGATGGACAGGGGAAGGCCCTACGAGCAGTACTTC
TRBJ1-1 TRBD1 TRBV15 NA CATSTDRAVNTEAFF TGTGCCACCAGCACAGACAGGGCAGTGAACACTGAAGCTTTCTTT
TRBJ1-2 TRBD1 TRBV11-2 NA CASSFGTGVILHYGYTF TGTGCCAGCAGCTTCGGGACAGGGGTAATTTTGCACTATGGCTACACCTTC
TRBJ1-1 TRBD1 TRBV5-1 NA CASSWIYRGRENTEAFF TGCGCCAGCAGCTGGATTTACAGGGGGCGCGAGAACACTGAAGCTTTCTTT
TRBJ1-4 TRBD1 TRBV9 NA CASSPRTGDVEKLFF TGTGCCAGCAGCCCCAGGACAGGGGATGTTGAAAAACTGTTTTTT
TRBJ2-7 TRBD1 TRBV29-1 NA CSGGQGGSEQYF TGCAGCGGGGGACAGGGGGGATCCGAGCAGTACTTC
TRBJ2-6 TRBD1 TRBV10-2 NA CASTTFTGQESSGANVLTF TGCGCCAGCACCACCTTTACGGGACAGGAGAGCTCTGGGGCCAACGTCCTGACTTTC
TRBJ2-7 TRBD1 TRBV5-1 NA CASSLTPGTGGSYEQYF TGCGCCAGCAGCTTGACCCCCGGGACAGGGGGCTCCTACGAGCAGTACTTC
TRBJ1-4 NA TRBV7-9 NA CASSFLGVDEKLFF TGTGCCAGCAGCTTTCTGGGCGTGGATGAAAAACTGTTTTTT
TRBJ1-3 NA TRBV18 NA CASSPPQGRNTIYF TGTGCCAGCTCACCACCCCAGGGCAGAAACACCATATATTTT
TRBJ2-7 NA TRBV11-3 NA CASSLAGNTYEQYF TGTGCCAGCAGCTTAGCGGGGAACACCTACGAGCAGTACTTC
TRBJ2-6 TRBD1 TRBV5-1 NA CASSFNRGLSGANVLTF TGCGCCAGCAGCTTCAACAGGGGCCTCTCTGGGGCCAACGTCCTGACTTTC
TRBJ1-1 TRBD1 TRBV4-1 NA CASSPQASTGVPEAFF TGCGCCAGCAGCCCCCAGGCATCGACAGGGGTTCCTGAAGCTTTCTTT
TRBJ1-1 TRBD1 TRBV9 NA CASSGQGAGAEAFF TGTGCCAGCAGCGGCCAGGGGGCTGGGGCTGAAGCTTTCTTT
TRBJ2-3 NA TRBV7-9 NA CASSPSLAARGENTQYF TGTGCCAGCAGCCCTTCATTGGCAGCCAGGGGAGAGAATACGCAGTATTTT
TRBJ2-5 NA TRBV5-6 once CASSLYGGMETQYF TGTGCCAGCAGCTTGTATGGGGGCATGGAGACCCAGTACTTC
TRBJ2-7 NA TRBV7-2 NA CASSLAVGLEQYF TGTGCCAGCAGCTTGGCCGTAGGACTCGAGCAGTACTTC
TRBJ1-2 NA TRBV5-4 NA CASSLMSGDYGYTF TGTGCCAGCAGCTTGATGTCAGGTGACTATGGCTACACCTTC
TRBJ1-2 NA TRBV19 NA CASSIDAGNYGYTF TGTGCCAGTAGTATAGATGCGGGTAACTATGGCTACACCTTC
TRBJ2-5 TRBD2 TRBV5-8 once CASRYGLVETQYF TGTGCCAGCAGATATGGACTAGTCGAGACCCAGTACTTC
TRBJ1-6 TRBD1 TRBV6-6 NA CASSATGTGGSPLHF TGTGCCAGCAGTGCCACCGGGACAGGGGGTTCACCCCTCCACTTT
TRBJ1-2 TRBD1 TRBV6-5 NA CASSYSGQGGLRGYTF TGTGCCAGCAGTTACTCGGGACAGGGTGGGTTGCGCGGCTACACCTTC
TRBJ1-4 TRBD1 TRBV19 NA CASSRNRGGNRGEKLFF TGTGCCAGTAGTAGAAACAGGGGGGGGAATCGAGGTGAAAAACTGTTTTTT
TRBJ1-1 NA TRBV15 once CATRPNRMNTEAFF TGTGCCACCAGGCCGAACAGAATGAACACTGAAGCTTTCTTT
TRBJ1-6 TRBD1 TRBV6-1 NA CASIPDRGGNSPLHF TGTGCCAGCATTCCGGACAGGGGGGGCAATTCACCCCTCCACTTT
TRBJ2-2 TRBD1 TRBV19 NA CASSTPGQGSGELFF TGTGCCAGTAGTACTCCAGGACAGGGGTCCGGGGAGCTGTTTTTT
TRBJ2-7 NA TRBV27 NA CASRTQRPPYEQYF TGTGCCAGCAGGACGCAGCGGCCCCCCTACGAGCAGTACTTC
TRBJ2-1 TRBD2 TRBV9 NA CASSPGGSSYNEQFF TGTGCCAGCAGCCCGGGGGGGAGCTCCTACAATGAGCAGTTCTTC
TRBJ1-1 NA TRBV6-1 NA CASTVLFEAFF TGTGCCAGCACCGTACTGTTTGAAGCTTTCTTT
TRBJ1-5 NA TRBV29-1 NA CSVGQSNQPQHF TGCAGCGTTGGACAGTCCAATCAGCCCCAGCATTTT
TRBJ1-1 TRBD1 TRBV2 once CASSVGTVNTEAFF TGTGCCAGCAGTGTAGGGACAGTCAACACTGAAGCTTTCTTT
TRBJ1-1 NA TRBV4-3 NA CASSQDRMVGGSEAFF TGCGCCAGCAGCCAAGATCGGATGGTGGGGGGTTCTGAAGCTTTCTTT
TRBJ1-2 TRBD1 TRBV30 NA CAGWTGVFYGYTF TGTGCCGGGTGGACAGGGGTTTTCTATGGCTACACCTTC
TRBJ1-2 NA TRBV7-8 NA CASSLVNTYGYTF TGTGCCAGCAGCTTAGTAAACACCTATGGCTACACCTTC
TRBJ1-6 NA TRBV6-5 few CAISDRSSYNSPLHF TGTGCCATCTCAGACCGGAGCTCCTATAATTCACCCCTCCACTTT
TRBJ2-3 TRBD2 TRBV7-8 NA CASSPYPTGGRSDTQYF TGTGCCAGCAGCCCCTACCCCACGGGGGGGCGTTCAGATACGCAGTATTTT
TRBJ1-2 TRBD1 TRBV5-1 NA CASSFGTGFVGGYTF TGCGCCAGCAGCTTCGGGACAGGTTTTGTGGGAGGCTACACCTTC
TRBJ1-4 NA TRBV6-5 NA CASSYGHLNEKLFF TGTGCCAGCAGTTATGGGCACCTTAATGAAAAACTGTTTTTT
TRBJ2-5 TRBD1 TRBV7-6 NA CASSLRGGAGETQYF TGTGCCAGCAGCTTAAGAGGGGGCGCCGGGGAGACCCAGTACTTC
TRBJ2-5 NA TRBV11-2 NA CASSLGGTHGGETQYF TGTGCCAGCAGCTTAGGCGGGACTCACGGCGGGGAGACCCAGTACTTC
TRBJ1-2 NA TRBV19 few CASSRSRDSSGYTF TGTGCCAGTAGTAGGTCCAGGGATTCGAGTGGCTACACCTTC
TRBJ2-7 NA TRBV27 NA CASSLFAGYEQYF TGTGCCAGCAGTTTATTTGCCGGGTACGAGCAGTACTTC
TRBJ2-5 NA TRBV6-1 NA CASSETGGARETQYF TGTGCCAGCAGTGAAACCGGGGGAGCGCGGGAGACCCAGTACTTC
TRBJ1-6 NA TRBV5-1 NA CASSLAQAYNSPLHF TGCGCCAGCAGCTTGGCACAGGCCTATAATTCACCCCTCCACTTT
TRBJ1-1 TRBD1 TRBV13 NA CASSQGDSEAFF TGTGCCAGCAGTCAAGGGGACAGTGAAGCTTTCTTT
TRBJ1-1 NA TRBV5-6 NA CASSFGVQEAFF TGTGCCAGCAGCTTCGGGGTTCAAGAAGCTTTCTTT
TRBJ1-5 NA TRBV5-1 NA CASSLGGIGQPQHF TGCGCCAGCAGCTTGGGAGGGATAGGCCAGCCCCAGCATTTT